The entry below gives a single T cell receptor (beta chain) sequence along with its context. Those enrolled, adults aged roughly 18 to 90 years, came from around 24 US areas. This entry is derived from a study of blood T cell repertoires in COVID-19. Study summary: Samples taken during acute and convalescent COVID-19 were collected in the United States, Italy and Spain. From T cells, B-cell-depleted T cells, or PBMCs came the material, which was cDNA or gDNA.

Profiling relied on immunoSEQ multiplex PCR, and the TCRdb table lists in-frame clones only, not all of them. The data show about 190,000 clones, approximately 80% seen once. The germline V gene encodes CDR1 MNHEY and CDR2 SVGAGI. The CDR3 spans 15 residues. V was cut by 6 bases and J by 3 bases, with 17 bases left in between. What was sequenced was PBMCs or T cells enriched from blood (not recorded which). This TCR came from a woman aged 55-69 years with acute COVID-19. The genes are TRBV6-5 and TRBJ1-1, with a weak D call TRBD1 (6 bases). The CDR3 coding sequence is TGTGCCAGCAGGATATCGGGGGGGCCCCACACTGAAGCTTTCTTT. Its translation is CASRISGGPHTEAFF.